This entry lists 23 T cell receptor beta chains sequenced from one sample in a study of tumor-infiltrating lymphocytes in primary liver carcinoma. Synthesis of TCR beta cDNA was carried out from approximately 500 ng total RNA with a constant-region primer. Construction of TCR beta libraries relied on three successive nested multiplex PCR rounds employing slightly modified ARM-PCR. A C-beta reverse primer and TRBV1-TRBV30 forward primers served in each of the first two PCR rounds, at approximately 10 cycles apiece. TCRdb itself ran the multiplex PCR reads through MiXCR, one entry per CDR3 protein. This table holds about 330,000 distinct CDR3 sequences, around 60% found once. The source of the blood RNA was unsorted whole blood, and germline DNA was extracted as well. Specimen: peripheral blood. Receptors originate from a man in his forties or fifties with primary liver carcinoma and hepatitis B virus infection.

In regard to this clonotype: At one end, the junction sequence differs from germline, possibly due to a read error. CDR3 sequence reads: CASKLAGTSGEDTRYF. CDR3 DNA: TGTGCCAGCAAACTAGCGGGAACATCTGGTGAAGATACGCGGTATTTT. The V gene is TRBV11-2, the J gene TRBJ2-3; 10 positions agree with TRBD2. This CDR3 spans 16 amino acids. Looked up from germline, CDR1 is SGHAT and CDR2 is FQNNGV.

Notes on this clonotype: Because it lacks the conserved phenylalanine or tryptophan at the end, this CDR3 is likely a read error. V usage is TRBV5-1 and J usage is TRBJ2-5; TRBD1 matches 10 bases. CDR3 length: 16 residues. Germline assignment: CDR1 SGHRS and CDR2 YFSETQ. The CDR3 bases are TGCGTCAGCAGCTCGACAGGGGGCTTCCTCCAAGAGACCCAGTACCTC. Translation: CVSSSTGGFLQETQYL.

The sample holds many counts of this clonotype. CDR3 coding DNA: TGCAGCGTTTTTGGTAACTATGGCTACACCTTC. This codes for CSVFGNYGYTF. The chain couples TRBV29-1 to TRBJ1-2, with D unresolved. Germline values: CDR1 SQVTM, CDR2 ANQGSEA. The length of the CDR3 is 11 residues. V was shortened by 5 bases and J by 1 base, with 5 bases between the two germline ends.

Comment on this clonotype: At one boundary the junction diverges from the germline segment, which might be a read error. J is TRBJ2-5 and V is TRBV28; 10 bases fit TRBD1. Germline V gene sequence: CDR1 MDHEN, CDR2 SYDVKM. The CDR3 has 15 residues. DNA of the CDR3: TGTGCCAGTAGTTTATCTGGACAGGGGGAAGGGACCCAGTACTTC. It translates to CASSLSGQGEGTQYF.

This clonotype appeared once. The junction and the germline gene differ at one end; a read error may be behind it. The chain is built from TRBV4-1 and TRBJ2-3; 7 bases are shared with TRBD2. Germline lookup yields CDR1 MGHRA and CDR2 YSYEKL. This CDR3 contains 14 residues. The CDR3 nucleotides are TGTGCCGACGGCCGACAAAGCGGGGAAGATACGCAGTATTTT. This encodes CADGRQSGEDTQYF.

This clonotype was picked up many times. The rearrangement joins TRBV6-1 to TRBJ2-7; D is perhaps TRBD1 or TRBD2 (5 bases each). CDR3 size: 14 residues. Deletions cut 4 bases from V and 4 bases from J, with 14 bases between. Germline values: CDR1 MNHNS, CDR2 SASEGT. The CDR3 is CASSGLGREYEQYF. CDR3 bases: TGTGCCAGCAGTGGGCTGGGACGGGAATACGAGCAGTACTTC.

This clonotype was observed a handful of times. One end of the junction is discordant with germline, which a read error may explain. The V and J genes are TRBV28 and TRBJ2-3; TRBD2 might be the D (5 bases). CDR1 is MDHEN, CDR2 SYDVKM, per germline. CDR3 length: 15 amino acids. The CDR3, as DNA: TGTGTCAGCAGTCCCTCATGGACTAGCACAGATACGCAGTATTTT. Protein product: CVSSPSWTSTDTQYF.

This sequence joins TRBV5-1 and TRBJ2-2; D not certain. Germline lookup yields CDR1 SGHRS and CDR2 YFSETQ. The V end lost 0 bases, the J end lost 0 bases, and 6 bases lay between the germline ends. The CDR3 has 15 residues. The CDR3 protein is CASSLDSPNTGELFF. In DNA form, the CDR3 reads TGCGCCAGCAGCTTGGACAGTCCGAACACCGGGGAGCTGTTTTTT.

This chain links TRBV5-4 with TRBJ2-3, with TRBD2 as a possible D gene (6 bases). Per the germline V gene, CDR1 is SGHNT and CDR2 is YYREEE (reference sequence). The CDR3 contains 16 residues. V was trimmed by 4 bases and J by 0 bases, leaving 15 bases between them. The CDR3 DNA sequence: TGTGCCAGCAGCCCGGGGGTCTCTCCTAGCACAGATACGCAGTATTTT. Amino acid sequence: CASSPGVSPSTDTQYF.

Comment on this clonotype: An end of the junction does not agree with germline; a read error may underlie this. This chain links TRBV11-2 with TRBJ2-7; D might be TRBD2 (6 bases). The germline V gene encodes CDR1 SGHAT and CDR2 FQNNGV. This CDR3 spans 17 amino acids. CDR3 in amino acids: CASSLGEATLSSYEHHF. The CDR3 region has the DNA TGTGCCAGCAGCTTAGGGGAGGCAACCCTTAGCTCCTATGAGCATCACTTC.

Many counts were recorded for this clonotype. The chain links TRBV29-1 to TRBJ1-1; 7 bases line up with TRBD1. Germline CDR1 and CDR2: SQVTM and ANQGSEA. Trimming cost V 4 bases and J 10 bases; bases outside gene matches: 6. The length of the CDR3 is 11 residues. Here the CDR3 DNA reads TGCAGCGTTGCCTCAACAGGGGTAGCTTTCTTT. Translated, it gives CSVASTGVAFF.

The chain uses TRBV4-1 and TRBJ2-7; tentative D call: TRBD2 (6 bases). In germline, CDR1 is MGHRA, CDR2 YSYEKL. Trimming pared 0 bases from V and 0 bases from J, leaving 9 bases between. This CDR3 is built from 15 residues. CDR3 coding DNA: TGCGCCAGCAGCCAAGAGCAGCGGGCCTCCTACGAGCAGTACTTC. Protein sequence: CASSQEQRASYEQYF.

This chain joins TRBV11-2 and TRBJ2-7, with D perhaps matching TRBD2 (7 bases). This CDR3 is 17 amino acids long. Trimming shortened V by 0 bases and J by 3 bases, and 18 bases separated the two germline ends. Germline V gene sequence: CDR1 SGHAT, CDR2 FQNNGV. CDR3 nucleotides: TGTGCCAGCAGCTTAGAAGGGGGGGCCAGGGCACACTACGAGCAGTACTTC. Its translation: CASSLEGGARAHYEQYF.

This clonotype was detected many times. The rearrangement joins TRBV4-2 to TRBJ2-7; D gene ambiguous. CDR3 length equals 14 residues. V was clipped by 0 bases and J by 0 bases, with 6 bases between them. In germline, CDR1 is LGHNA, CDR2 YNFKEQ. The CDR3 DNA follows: TGTGCCAGCAGCCAAGAATTGCGCTCCTACGAGCAGTACTTC. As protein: CASSQELRSYEQYF.

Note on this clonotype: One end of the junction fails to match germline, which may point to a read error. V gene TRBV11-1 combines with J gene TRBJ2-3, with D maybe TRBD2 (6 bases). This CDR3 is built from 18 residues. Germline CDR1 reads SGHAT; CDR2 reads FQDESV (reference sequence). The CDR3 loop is CASSLSQTIGRKTDTRYF. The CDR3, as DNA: TGTGCCAGCAGCTTATCCCAGACTATTGGGAGGAAAACAGATACGCGGTATTTT.

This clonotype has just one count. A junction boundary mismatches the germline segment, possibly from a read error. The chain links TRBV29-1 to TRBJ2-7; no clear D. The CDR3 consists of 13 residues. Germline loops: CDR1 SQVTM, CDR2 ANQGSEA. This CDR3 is CSVQSRSSYKQYF. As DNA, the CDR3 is TGCAGCGTTCAGAGTCGAAGTTCCTACAAGCAGTACTTC.

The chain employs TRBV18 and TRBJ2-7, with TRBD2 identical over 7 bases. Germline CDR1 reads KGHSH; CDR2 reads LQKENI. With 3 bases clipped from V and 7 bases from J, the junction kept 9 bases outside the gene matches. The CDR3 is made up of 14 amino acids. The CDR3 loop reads CASSPAGARYEQYF. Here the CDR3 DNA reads TGTGCCAGCTCACCTGCGGGAGCTCGGTATGAGCAGTACTTC.

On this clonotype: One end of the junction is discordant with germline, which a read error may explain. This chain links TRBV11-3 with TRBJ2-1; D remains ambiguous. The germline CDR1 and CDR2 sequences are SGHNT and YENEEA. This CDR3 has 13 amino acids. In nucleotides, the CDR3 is TGTGCCAGTAGCTCGGTTCCAGGCAATCAGCAGTTCTTC. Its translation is CASSSVPGNQQFF.

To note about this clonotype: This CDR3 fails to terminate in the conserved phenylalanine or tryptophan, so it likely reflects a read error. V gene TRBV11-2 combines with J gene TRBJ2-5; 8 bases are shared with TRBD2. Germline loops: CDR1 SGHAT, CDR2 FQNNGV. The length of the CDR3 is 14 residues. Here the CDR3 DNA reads TGTGCCAACAGCTTAGAGAGCGGGAGTTCGATCCAGTACTCC. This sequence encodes CANSLESGSSIQYS.

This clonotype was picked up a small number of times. CDR3 residues: CATSETGTSTDTQYF. The CDR3 bases are TGTGCCACCAGTGAGACGGGAACTAGCACAGATACGCAGTATTTT. V is TRBV24-1 and J is TRBJ2-3, with a tentative D call TRBD2 (5 bases). V was pared by 4 bases and J by 0 bases, with 10 bases between. The CDR3 runs 15 residues. From germline, CDR1 is KGHDR and CDR2 SFDVKD.

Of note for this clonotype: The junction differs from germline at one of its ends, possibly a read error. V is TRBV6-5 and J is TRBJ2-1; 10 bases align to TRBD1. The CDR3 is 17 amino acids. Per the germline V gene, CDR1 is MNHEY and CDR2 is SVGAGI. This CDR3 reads CASSLDPGTGAYNEHFF. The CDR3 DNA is TGTGCCAGCAGTCTAGACCCCGGGACAGGGGCCTACAATGAGCATTTCTTC.

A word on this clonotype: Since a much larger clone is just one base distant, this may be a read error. The CDR3 DNA sequence: TGTGCCAGCATCTTGGCGGCCTTTGAGCAGTTCTTC. Protein sequence: CASILAAFEQFF. The V gene is TRBV5-6, the J gene TRBJ2-1, with D unclear. This CDR3 spans 12 amino acids. The V gene's germline CDR1 is SGHDT and CDR2 YYEEEE.

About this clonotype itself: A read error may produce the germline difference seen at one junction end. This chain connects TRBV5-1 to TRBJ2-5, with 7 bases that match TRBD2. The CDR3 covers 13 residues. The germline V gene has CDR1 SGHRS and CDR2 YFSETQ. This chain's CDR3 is CTSSAEGGETQYF. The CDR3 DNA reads TGCACCAGCAGCGCCGAGGGAGGGGAGACCCAGTACTTC.